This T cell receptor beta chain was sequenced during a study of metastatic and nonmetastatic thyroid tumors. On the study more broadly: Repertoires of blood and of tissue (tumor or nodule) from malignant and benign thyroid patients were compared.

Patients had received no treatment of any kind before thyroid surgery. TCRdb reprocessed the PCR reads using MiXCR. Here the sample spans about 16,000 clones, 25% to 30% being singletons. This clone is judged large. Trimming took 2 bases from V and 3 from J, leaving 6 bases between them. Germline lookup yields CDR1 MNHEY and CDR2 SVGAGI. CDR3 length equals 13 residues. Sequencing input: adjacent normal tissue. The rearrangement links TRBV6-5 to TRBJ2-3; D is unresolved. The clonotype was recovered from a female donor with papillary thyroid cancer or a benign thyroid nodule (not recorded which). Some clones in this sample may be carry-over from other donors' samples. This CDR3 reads CASSYGETDTQYF. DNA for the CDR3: TGTGCCAGCAGTTACGGGGAAACAGATACGCAGTATTTT.